A single T cell receptor beta chain is shown here with its context. This sample stems from a study of blood T cell repertoires in COVID-19. TCRdb's table, derived via immunoSEQ multiplex PCR, lists solely in-frame clones and lacks some. This sample has 130,000 to 150,000 clones, with around 85% found just once. Trimming stripped 1 base from V and 8 bases from J, with 11 bases between. Germline lookup yields CDR1 MDHEN and CDR2 SYDVKM. This CDR3 has 14 residues. Sequencing used PBMCs or T cells enriched from blood (not recorded which). The clonotype was recovered from a man in his forties or fifties who had recovered from COVID-19. This rearrangement joins TRBV28 to TRBJ1-4; D possibly corresponds to TRBD1 (5 bases). Here the CDR3 reads CASSLSQGGEKLFF. The DNA of the CDR3 is TGTGCCAGCAGTTTATCGCAGGGAGGGGAAAAACTGTTTTTT.